The present entry profiles one T cell receptor beta chain with its context. This specimen belongs to a study of T cell changes during pregnancy in multiple sclerosis. Produced via immunoSEQ multiplex PCR; TCRdb's table is partial and in-frame only. The sample holds tens of thousands of clones, over 85% seen once. Germline lookup yields CDR1 SGHTA and CDR2 FQGTGA. The trim removed 4 bases at V and 4 bases at J, leaving 8 bases unmatched. The CDR3 loop spans 17 amino acids. The gene calls are TRBV7-3 and TRBJ2-2; 11 bases are a match to TRBD1. The sequence came from a female donor in good health, enrolled as a control in a pregnancy study. The sequences come from peripheral blood, collected in the second trimester of pregnancy. The CDR3 DNA reads as TGTGCCAGCAGCTCTTATCCGGACAGGGGGCGCACCGGGGAGCTGTTTTTT. Its translation: CASSSYPDRGRTGELFF.